A selection of T cell receptor beta chains follows, all from one sample in a study of blood T cell repertoires in COVID-19. Measured with immunoSEQ multiplex PCR; TCRdb has only the in-frame clones, and not every one. Here the sample spans about 130,000 clones, less than 85% being singletons. Specimen: peripheral blood. All receptors derive from an older woman with acute or convalescent COVID-19. CDR3s include the opening cysteine and the closing phenylalanine or tryptophan. D genes are given only for firm matches. For some rows the clone size is stated as once, few or many, or as a class when expanded; others skip it.

D	size	V	J	CDR3	DNA
NA	NA	TRBV15	TRBJ1-5	CATSRVAGANQPQHF	TGTGCCACCAGCAGAGTGGCGGGCGCTAATCAGCCCCAGCATTTT
NA	NA	TRBV4-2	TRBJ1-5	CASSQESVGPGEPQHF	TGTGCCAGCAGCCAAGAGTCCGTCGGCCCGGGGGAGCCCCAGCATTTT
TRBD1	NA	TRBV27	TRBJ2-1	CASSFVGQGLDEQFF	TGTGCCAGCAGTTTTGTTGGACAGGGCTTGGATGAGCAGTTCTTC
NA	NA	TRBV7-3	TRBJ2-3	CASSSGGGDTQYF	TGTGCCAGCAGCTCGGGGGGCGGAGATACGCAGTATTTT
NA	NA	TRBV3-1/TRBV3-2	TRBJ1-1	CASSKQGTTEAFF	TGTGCCAGCAGCAAACAGGGAACCACTGAAGCTTTCTTT
NA	few	TRBV7-9	TRBJ1-3	CAIKGFSDFGNTIYF	TGTGCCATCAAAGGCTTTTCTGACTTTGGAAACACCATATATTTT
NA	NA	TRBV18	TRBJ1-1	CASSPRQLPERTEAFF	TGTGCCAGCTCACCAAGACAGTTGCCCGAAAGGACTGAAGCTTTCTTT
TRBD1	NA	TRBV5-8	TRBJ1-2	CANSPTGTGGVGYTF	TGTGCCAACAGCCCAACCGGGACAGGGGGAGTTGGCTACACCTTC
NA	NA	TRBV6-5	TRBJ1-1	CASITTGNTEAFF	TGTGCCAGCATAACGACGGGGAACACTGAAGCTTTCTTT
NA	NA	TRBV5-1	TRBJ1-6	CASRLTGLSSPLHF	TGCGCCAGCAGACTCACAGGGTTAAGTTCACCCCTCCACTTT
NA	NA	TRBV19	TRBJ2-5	CASSINRVETQYF	TGTGCCAGTAGTATAAACAGAGTGGAGACCCAGTACTTC
NA	few	TRBV7-9	TRBJ1-4	CASSLISGTEKLFF	TGTGCCAGCAGCTTAATCAGCGGGACTGAAAAACTGTTTTTT
NA	NA	TRBV27	TRBJ2-7	CASSSRFEANPYEQYF	TGTGCCAGCAGTTCCCGATTTGAAGCTAACCCCTACGAGCAGTACTTC
TRBD1	NA	TRBV7-8	TRBJ1-4	CASSWRQGGDEKLFF	TGTGCCAGCAGCTGGCGACAGGGGGGGGATGAAAAACTGTTTTTT
NA	NA	TRBV3-1/TRBV3-2	TRBJ2-6	CASSQEKRTSSGANVLTF	TGTGCCAGCAGCCAAGAAAAACGGACATCCTCTGGGGCCAACGTCCTGACTTTC
NA	once	TRBV2	TRBJ1-2	CATREGGNYGYTF	TGTGCCACCAGGGAGGGTGGCAACTATGGCTACACCTTC
NA	NA	TRBV7-9	TRBJ1-6	CASSLVRTGLVTNSPLHF	TGTGCCAGCAGCTTAGTAAGAACGGGACTCGTGACGAATTCACCCCTCCACTTT
NA	once	TRBV7-3	TRBJ1-1	CASSFQARNTEAFF	TGTGCCAGCAGCTTTCAAGCAAGGAACACTGAAGCTTTCTTT
NA	once	TRBV24-1	TRBJ1-1	CATSDGGKVGNTEAFF	TGTGCCACCAGTGACGGCGGAAAGGTAGGAAACACTGAAGCTTTCTTT
NA	NA	TRBV2	TRBJ1-1	CASSDGRRGAFF	TGTGCCAGCAGTGACGGCCGGCGAGGGGCTTTCTTT
TRBD1	NA	TRBV5-1	TRBJ1-2	CASSLDLTGGGYGYTF	TGCGCCAGCAGCTTGGATCTGACAGGGGGCGGCTATGGCTACACCTTC